Following are 32 T cell receptor beta chains from one sample sequenced in a study of post-analysis software for immune sequencing data. These TCRs are of unknown antigen specificity. cDNA libraries for TCR beta contained unique molecular identifiers. TCRdb called the PCR reads again in MiXCR, with one record for every CDR3 protein. The sample carries 500,000 to 600,000 distinct CDR3 sequences, roughly 40% recorded once. Whole-study results and caveats: Among roughly five TRBV segments more frequent in patients than controls were TRBV5-6, TRBV5-1 and TRBV20-1.

Sequencing was carried out using blood. These receptors were collected from a girl aged 5-17 years with multiple sclerosis.

V is TRBV12-3 or TRBV12-4 and J is TRBJ2-3, with D uncertain. V lost 2 bases to trimming and J lost 7 bases, with 13 bases between them. CDR3 size: 14 residues. This CDR3 reads CASSLQVMGNTQYF. The CDR3 DNA is TGTGCCAGCAGTTTACAGGTGATGGGAAATACGCAGTATTTT.

This clonotype was seen only a few times. CDR3 amino acids: CASSLIRGEQYF. The CDR3 coding sequence is TGTGCCAGCAGCTTAATCCGGGGCGAGCAGTACTTC. The J gene is TRBJ2-7, the V gene TRBV7-9, with D tentatively TRBD2 (5 bases). The germline gives CDR1 SEHNR, CDR2 FQNEAQ (reference sequence). The ends were cut back, 2 bases at V and 6 bases at J, with 8 bases in the middle. The CDR3 is 12 amino acids.

The V gene is TRBV5-1, the J gene TRBJ2-5, with 9 bases matching TRBD1. The V segment lost 4 bases and the J segment 5 bases; nucleotides outside the gene matches: 9. Looked up from germline, CDR1 is SGHRS and CDR2 is YFSETQ. The CDR3 is made up of 15 amino acids. The CDR3 DNA is TGCGCCAGCAGCCCCGGGACAGGGCGGGATGAGACCCAGTACTTC. Protein product: CASSPGTGRDETQYF.

This clonotype was seen once. CDR3 amino acids: CASSPGGVKNTEAFF. In DNA, the CDR3 is TGCGCCAGCAGCCCGGGCGGGGTTAAGAACACTGAAGCTTTCTTT. The chain joins TRBV4-1 to TRBJ1-1; D gene uncertain. Trimming removed 4 bases at V and 1 base at J, with 13 bases between. Germline CDR1 reads MGHRA; CDR2 reads YSYEKL. The CDR3 sequence is 15 residues long.

The genes are TRBV12-3 or TRBV12-4 and TRBJ1-6; 8 nucleotides match TRBD1. The CDR3 covers 14 residues. Losses at the gene ends were 3 bases for V and 10 bases for J; bases not matched to a gene: 5. DNA of the CDR3: TGTGCCAGCAGTTTTACAGGGGGAGGCTCACCCCTCCACTTT. This gives the protein CASSFTGGGSPLHF.

The V gene is TRBV29-1, the J gene TRBJ2-4, with D maybe TRBD1 (6 bases). The CDR3 has 15 residues. Per the germline V gene, CDR1 is SQVTM and CDR2 is ANQGSEA. With 3 bases removed from V and 1 base from J, the gap between germline ends came to 13 bases. The CDR3 coding sequence is TGCAGCGTTGAGGACAGTTGGGTGGCCAAAAACATTCAGTACTTC. Residues: CSVEDSWVAKNIQYF.

This clonotype was seen a few times. This rearrangement joins TRBV4-1 to TRBJ2-1; perhaps TRBD1 as D (6 bases). Trimming cost V 0 bases and J 10 bases, with 19 bases left between them. This CDR3 region has 16 residues. Germline values: CDR1 MGHRA, CDR2 YSYEKL. The CDR3, as DNA: TGCGCCAGCAGCCAAGAAGGCGCAGGGGCGAGCAGGGAGCAGTTCTTC. It translates to CASSQEGAGASREQFF.

The CDR3 nucleotides read TGCAGCGTTGACGGGTCATCAACGGCCCAGACCCAGTACTTC. As protein: CSVDGSSTAQTQYF. The chain couples TRBV29-1 to TRBJ2-7; D gene unclear. The closer fit of TRBJ2-5 to the DNA end suggests the J call may be wrong. This CDR3 is 14 amino acids long. Germline lookup yields CDR1 SQVTM and CDR2 ANQGSEA.

As for this clonotype: At one end, the junction sequence differs from germline, possibly due to a read error. The genes are TRBV29-1 and TRBJ2-1, with TRBD2 matching over 11 bases. The CDR3 is made up of 18 amino acids. The germline V gene encodes CDR1 SQVTM and CDR2 ANQGSEA. The CDR3 sequence: CSAEDHGTSGGSYNEQFF. The DNA of the CDR3 is TGCAGCGCTGAAGATCACGGGACTAGCGGAGGCTCCTACAATGAGCAGTTCTTC.

The rearrangement uses TRBV12-3 or TRBV12-4 and TRBJ2-7; TRBD1 matches at 11 bases. The CDR3 has 14 amino acids. V was pared by 6 bases and J by 2 bases, with 3 bases of the junction left unmatched. The CDR3 bases are TGTGCCAGCAGGTTGGACAGGGGGCCCTACGAGCAGTACTTC. Translation gives CASRLDRGPYEQYF.

In nucleotides, the CDR3 is TGCGCCAGCAGCCCCCACGGTGGGAGTGGGCCCAATGAGCAGTTCTTC. Translation: CASSPHGGSGPNEQFF. This chain uses TRBV5-1 with TRBJ2-1; tentatively, D is TRBD2 (5 bases). Germline V gives CDR1 SGHRS, CDR2 YFSETQ. Trimming cost V 4 bases and J 6 bases, with 20 bases left between them. The CDR3 has 16 residues.

A few counts support this clonotype. The J gene is TRBJ2-7, the V gene TRBV5-1; TRBD1 aligns across 7 bases. CDR1 is SGHRS and CDR2 is YFSETQ in the germline V gene. This CDR3 is built from 13 residues. Germline trimming cut 5 bases from V and 3 bases from J; bases unmatched to any gene: 5. The CDR3 nucleotides read TGCGCCAGCAGACTGGGACAGAACTACGAGCAGTACTTC. This sequence encodes CASRLGQNYEQYF.

The rearrangement links TRBV20-1 to TRBJ2-1, with 8 bases identical to TRBD2. CDR3 length: 16 amino acids. V was pared by 1 base and J by 3 bases, with 8 bases of the junction left unmatched. Germline V gene sequence: CDR1 DFQATT, CDR2 SNEGSKA (reference sequence). CDR3 loop: CSARAGASGFYNEQFF. CDR3 DNA sequence: TGCAGTGCTAGAGCCGGGGCTAGCGGGTTCTACAATGAGCAGTTCTTC.

This clonotype was recorded a few times. This rearrangement joins TRBV12-3 or TRBV12-4 to TRBJ1-2; 9 bases align to TRBD1. The V gene end was trimmed by 6 bases and the J gene end by 4 bases; junction bases not matched to a gene: 6. This CDR3 has 14 amino acids. The CDR3 reads CASSSTGGLYGYTF. The CDR3, as DNA: TGTGCCAGCAGCTCGACAGGGGGGCTCTATGGCTACACCTTC.

This clonotype occurred a few times. J is TRBJ1-5 and V is TRBV2; perhaps TRBD1 as D (6 bases). The CDR3 has 15 amino acids. Looked up from germline, CDR1 is SNHLY and CDR2 is FYNNEI. V was pared by 1 base and J by 4 bases, with 11 bases between. The CDR3 DNA sequence: TGTGCCAGCAGTGAAGGACTGGGGACAAATCAGCCCCAGCATTTT. It codes for CASSEGLGTNQPQHF.

The chain is built from TRBV29-1 and TRBJ1-1, with no clear D. In germline, CDR1 is SQVTM, CDR2 ANQGSEA. This CDR3 region has 11 residues. CDR3: CNVEGNTEAFF. The DNA for the CDR3 is TGCAACGTCGAGGGGAACACTGAAGCTTTCTTT.

The rearrangement joins TRBV28 to TRBJ2-4; either TRBD1 or TRBD2 may supply D (5 bases each). The CDR3 sequence is 15 residues long. Looked up from germline, CDR1 is MDHEN and CDR2 is SYDVKM. V dropped 7 bases and J dropped 2 bases, with 15 bases sitting between them. The CDR3 region is CASNLLSGPKNIQYF. CDR3 nucleotides: TGTGCCAGCAACCTGCTTTCGGGACCCAAAAACATTCAGTACTTC. Full variable domain (remainder filled in from reference TRBV28 and TRBJ2-4): DVKVTQSSRYLVKRTGEKVFLECVQDMDHENMFWYRQDPGLGLRLIYFSYDVKMKEKGDIPEGYSVSREKKERFSLILESASTNQTSMYLCASNLLSGPKNIQYFGAGTRLSVL.

The J gene is TRBJ1-2, the V gene TRBV29-1; 8 positions agree with TRBD1. V lost 0 bases to trimming and J lost 2 bases; unmatched junction nucleotides: 5. The germline CDR1 and CDR2 sequences are SQVTM and ANQGSEA. This CDR3 spans 15 amino acids. The CDR3 region is CSVEDPGQGNYGYTF. CDR3 nucleotide sequence: TGCAGCGTTGAAGATCCAGGACAGGGAAACTATGGCTACACCTTC.

V gene TRBV10-3 combines with J gene TRBJ2-5; unclear D gene. V was shortened by 9 bases and J by 5 bases, with 10 bases between the two germline ends. The V gene's germline CDR1 is ENHRY and CDR2 SYGVKD. The CDR3 runs to 11 residues. In DNA form, the CDR3 reads TGTGCCATTGGGGATTGGGAGACCCAGTACTTC. It encodes CAIGDWETQYF.

V is TRBV6-6 and J is TRBJ1-1; D is undetermined. Between the trimmed V and J ends, which lost 0 bases and 0 bases, there was a span of 14 bases. This CDR3 is built from 17 residues. The germline V gene has CDR1 MNHNY and CDR2 SVGAGI (reference sequence). CDR3 DNA: TGTGCCAGCAGTTACTCGAAGGCCGCACGGCTGAACACTGAAGCTTTCTTT. Amino acid sequence: CASSYSKAARLNTEAFF.

V gene TRBV27 combines with J gene TRBJ2-1; 7 nucleotides align to TRBD2. TRBJ2-7 matches the DNA end more closely, so the J call is doubtful. CDR3 size: 15 residues. Looked up from germline, CDR1 is MNHEY and CDR2 is SMNVEV (reference sequence). The CDR3 region has the DNA TGTGCCAGCAGTTCACTAGCGTTCACCTACAATGAGCAGTACTTC. Residues: CASSSLAFTYNEQYF.

As concerns this clonotype: The germline gene is not matched at one end of the junction; a read error may be the cause. This sequence joins TRBV12-3 or TRBV12-4 and TRBJ1-5, with TRBD1 identical over 11 bases. The CDR3 runs to 14 residues. In DNA form, the CDR3 reads TGTGCCACCCTTCGGACAGGGGGCAATCGGCCCCAGCATTTT. This encodes CATLRTGGNRPQHF.

This clonotype was counted a few times. This chain links TRBV20-1 with TRBJ2-7, with D perhaps matching TRBD2 (6 bases). The V gene's germline CDR1 is DFQATT and CDR2 SNEGSKA (reference sequence). V was cut by 5 bases and J by 6 bases, with 17 bases left in between. CDR3 length: 13 amino acids. The CDR3 DNA reads TGCAGTGCTGGGGGGTCAGGAGAGGGCGAGCAGTACTTC. Its translation: CSAGGSGEGEQYF.

This clonotype was seen once. The chain employs TRBV12-3 or TRBV12-4 and TRBJ2-5; D call uncertain. The length of the CDR3 is 10 residues. V lost 8 bases to trimming and J lost 5 bases, with 6 bases between them. CDR3 DNA: TGTGCCAGCGGGAAGGAGACCCAGTACTTC. Encoded protein: CASGKETQYF.

The chain uses TRBV6-6 and TRBJ2-1; 8 bases map to TRBD2. The ends lost 11 bases at V and 7 bases at J; junction bases unmatched: 10. The CDR3 loop spans 13 amino acids. Germline CDR1 and CDR2: MNHNY and SVGAGI (reference sequence). CDR3 nucleotide sequence: TGTGCCTCCCGGGGGGGGGCGCGGAATGAGCAGTTCTTC. It encodes CASRGGARNEQFF.

V and J are TRBV4-1 and TRBJ2-5, with a possible D match to TRBD1 (5 bases). The germline V gene has CDR1 MGHRA and CDR2 YSYEKL. The CDR3 extends over 14 amino acids. Trimming left V 4 bases short and J 7 bases short, with 16 bases between. The CDR3 protein is CASSPLTEQRTQYF. The DNA for the CDR3 is TGCGCCAGCAGCCCCTTGACAGAACAGAGGACCCAGTACTTC.

The chain uses TRBV29-1 and TRBJ1-2; possibly TRBD1 for D (6 bases). Trimming left V 3 bases short and J 4 bases short, with 18 bases between. Germline V gene lookup returns CDR1 SQVTM and CDR2 ANQGSEA. There are 15 residues in the CDR3. DNA of the CDR3: TGCAGCGTTGACTGGTCAGGGGACGAAGGCTATGGCTACACCTTC. Its translation is CSVDWSGDEGYGYTF.

This chain links TRBV5-1 with TRBJ2-7, with D tentatively TRBD1 (6 bases). The tail of the sequence fits TRBJ2-5 better, so the J call may be wrong. The CDR3 contains 14 residues. Germline V lookup: CDR1 SGHRS, CDR2 YFSETQ. CDR3 nucleotides: TGCGCCAGCAACCACGGACAGCTACGAGAGACCCAGTACTTC. Translation gives CASNHGQLRETQYF.

The chain links TRBV7-9 to TRBJ1-2; D call uncertain. CDR1 SEHNR and CDR2 FQNEAQ come from the germline V gene (reference sequence). The V and J ends lost 5 bases and 5 bases respectively, with 27 bases between them. This CDR3 is 18 amino acids long. The CDR3 DNA reads as TGTGCCAGCAGCAATCCCCGGGAACAGCCTCTTAGAACTTATGGCTACACCTTC. Amino acids: CASSNPREQPLRTYGYTF.

The chain carries TRBV7-9 and TRBJ2-1; 13 nucleotides align to TRBD2. Germline V gene data show CDR1 as SEHNR and CDR2 as FQNEAQ (reference sequence). V trimming: 1 base; J trimming: 8 bases; junction bases outside the gene matches: 5. There are 16 residues in the CDR3. The CDR3 DNA follows: TGTGCCAGCAGCTTAGGAGGGACTAGCGGGATGGATGAGCAGTTCTTC. Translating gives CASSLGGTSGMDEQFF. Using reference TRBV7-9 and TRBJ2-1 for the parts outside the CDR3, the full variable domain is DTGVSQNPRHKITKRGQNVTFRCDPISEHNRLYWYRQTLGQGPEFLTYFQNEAQLEKSRLLSDRFSAERPKGSFSTLEIQRTEQGDSAMYLCASSLGGTSGMDEQFFGPGTRLTVL.

This clonotype was seen only a few times. The chain links TRBV7-2 to TRBJ2-3; 10 bases fit TRBD2. The J segment lost 4 bases and the V segment lost 0 bases, leaving 7 bases of the junction unmatched. CDR1 and CDR2 (germline): SGHTA, FQGNSA. The CDR3 is 17 amino acids. CDR3 residues: CASSLAASGRGADTQYF. CDR3 sequence (DNA): TGTGCCAGCAGCTTAGCCGCTAGCGGGAGAGGCGCAGATACGCAGTATTTT. The whole variable domain, remainder taken from reference TRBV7-2 and TRBJ2-3, is GAGVSQSPSNKVTEKGKDVELRCDPISGHTALYWYRQSLGQGLEFLIYFQGNSAPDKSGLPSDRFSAERTGGSVSTLTIQRTQQEDSAVYLCASSLAASGRGADTQYFGPGTRLTVL.

This clonotype has more than one count but fewer than ten. The V call is TRBV20-1, the J call TRBJ2-7; 8 nucleotides match TRBD2. The CDR3 totals 15 residues. V lost 0 bases, J lost 4 bases, and 8 bases stayed unmatched. Per germline, CDR1 DFQATT and CDR2 SNEGSKA (reference sequence). CDR3 nucleotides: TGCAGTGCTAGAGATGCGGGAGGCGGGCCATACGAGCAGTACTTC. Amino acids: CSARDAGGGPYEQYF.